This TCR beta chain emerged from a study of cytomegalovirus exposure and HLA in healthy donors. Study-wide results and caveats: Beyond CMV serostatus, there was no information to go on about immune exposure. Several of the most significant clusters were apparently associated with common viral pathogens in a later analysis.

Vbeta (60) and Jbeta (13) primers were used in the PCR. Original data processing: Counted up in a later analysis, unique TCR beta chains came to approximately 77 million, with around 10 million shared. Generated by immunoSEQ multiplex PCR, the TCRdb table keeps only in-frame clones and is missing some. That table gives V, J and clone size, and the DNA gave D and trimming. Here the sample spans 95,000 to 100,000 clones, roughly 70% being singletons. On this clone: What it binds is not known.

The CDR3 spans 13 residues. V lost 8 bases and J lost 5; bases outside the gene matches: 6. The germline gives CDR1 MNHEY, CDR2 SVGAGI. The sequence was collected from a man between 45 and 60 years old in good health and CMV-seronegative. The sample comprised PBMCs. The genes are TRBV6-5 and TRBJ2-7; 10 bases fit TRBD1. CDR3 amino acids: CASGTGVVHEQYF. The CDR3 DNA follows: TGTGCCAGCGGGACAGGGGTCGTCCACGAGCAGTACTTC.